This is a list of T cell receptor beta chains from one sample in a study of T cell repertoires in cytomegalovirus infection. TCRdb processed the reads anew with MiXCR; each CDR3 protein has one entry. The repertoire consists of approximately 120,000 distinct CDR3 sequences, with over 25% occurring once and the leading ten covering approximately 50%. Their target antigens are unknown. The sample here was CD8+ T cells from cultured PBMCs, taken from culture after CMV antigen stimulation. Every receptor here comes from a human donor in good health (CMV status not recorded). Some clones in this sample may be carry-over from other donors' samples. Both conserved end residues are part of each CDR3. The D gene is left open where the match is weak. Clone size, where shown, is once, few, many, or a class for clones that have expanded.

CDR3 DNA: TGTGCCAGCAGCTTAAAAGCCCATAGGGGGGTGCAGATGACCGGGGAGCTGTTTTTT
CDR3 protein: CASSLKAHRGVQMTGELFF
clone size: .
V gene: TRBV7-8
J gene: TRBJ2-2
D gene: .

CDR3 DNA: TGTGCCAGCAGCTACGGACTAGCGGGGGGGCGGTTCTTC
CDR3 protein: CASSYGLAGGRFF
clone size: few
V gene: TRBV7-2
J gene: TRBJ2-1
D gene: TRBD2

CDR3 DNA: TGTGCCAGCAGTGATGTCGAGGGGACAGGGATCTATGAGCAGTTCTTC
CDR3 protein: CASSDVEGTGIYEQFF
clone size: .
V gene: TRBV2
J gene: TRBJ2-1
D gene: TRBD1

CDR3 DNA: TGTGCCAGCAGCTTGACAGGGATGGCGAGTGAAAAACTGTTTTTT
CDR3 protein: CASSLTGMASEKLFF
clone size: few
V gene: TRBV7-4
J gene: TRBJ1-4
D gene: TRBD1

CDR3 DNA: TGTGCCAGCAGTTCCACCGACCCACCGGGGGAAAAACTGTTTTTT
CDR3 protein: CASSSTDPPGEKLFF
clone size: .
V gene: TRBV6-2/TRBV6-3
J gene: TRBJ1-4
D gene: .

CDR3 DNA: TGTGCCAGCCGGACAGGGATTGGCTACACCTTC
CDR3 protein: CASRTGIGYTF
clone size: .
V gene: TRBV12-3/TRBV12-4
J gene: TRBJ1-2
D gene: TRBD1

CDR3 DNA: TGTGCCAGCAGCACTCCGACAGGGATCGGGGACTACTCCTACAATGAGCAGTTCTTC
CDR3 protein: CASSTPTGIGDYSYNEQFF
clone size: few
V gene: TRBV7-9
J gene: TRBJ2-1
D gene: .

CDR3 DNA: TGTGCCAGCAGCTTGGGACAGGGTATGGTACTGTTTTTT
CDR3 protein: CASSLGQGMVLFF
clone size: .
V gene: TRBV11-2
J gene: TRBJ1-4
D gene: TRBD1

CDR3 DNA: TGTGCCACCAGCAGAGGGGACGGGGTCGTAGAGACCCAGTACTTC
CDR3 protein: CATSRGDGVVETQYF
clone size: few
V gene: TRBV15
J gene: TRBJ2-5
D gene: .

CDR3 DNA: TGCAGCGTTGGGCTGCTACCCCTCGACACAGATACGCAGTATTTT
CDR3 protein: CSVGLLPLDTDTQYF
clone size: .
V gene: TRBV29-1
J gene: TRBJ2-3
D gene: .

CDR3 DNA: TGCAGCGTCCCGGGGGCCGACTCCTACGAGCAGTACTTC
CDR3 protein: CSVPGADSYEQYF
clone size: once
V gene: TRBV29-1
J gene: TRBJ2-7
D gene: .

CDR3 DNA: TGTGCCAGCAGTACCGACAGGGGGTACGAGCAGTACTTC
CDR3 protein: CASSTDRGYEQYF
clone size: few
V gene: TRBV6-8
J gene: TRBJ2-7
D gene: TRBD1

CDR3 DNA: TGTGCCAGCAGCCCCCCTAGAGCCGCCAATGAGCAGTTCTTC
CDR3 protein: CASSPPRAANEQFF
clone size: .
V gene: TRBV7-6
J gene: TRBJ2-1
D gene: .

CDR3 DNA: TGTGCCACCAGCAGAGATGGGGAAGTGAGGTCCTACGAGCAGTACTTC
CDR3 protein: CATSRDGEVRSYEQYF
clone size: .
V gene: TRBV15
J gene: TRBJ2-7
D gene: .